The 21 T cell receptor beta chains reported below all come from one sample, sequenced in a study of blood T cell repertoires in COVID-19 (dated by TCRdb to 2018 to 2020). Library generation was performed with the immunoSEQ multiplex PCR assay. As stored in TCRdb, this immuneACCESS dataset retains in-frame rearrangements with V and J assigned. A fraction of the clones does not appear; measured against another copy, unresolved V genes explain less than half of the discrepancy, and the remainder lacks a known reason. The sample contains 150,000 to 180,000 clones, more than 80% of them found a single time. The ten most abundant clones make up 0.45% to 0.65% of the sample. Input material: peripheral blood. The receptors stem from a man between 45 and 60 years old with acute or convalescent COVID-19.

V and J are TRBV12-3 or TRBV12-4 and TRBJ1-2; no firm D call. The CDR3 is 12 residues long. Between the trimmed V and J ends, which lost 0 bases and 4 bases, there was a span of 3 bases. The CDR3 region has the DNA TGTGCCAGCAGTTTAGCCGGCTATGGCTACACCTTC. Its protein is CASSLAGYGYTF.

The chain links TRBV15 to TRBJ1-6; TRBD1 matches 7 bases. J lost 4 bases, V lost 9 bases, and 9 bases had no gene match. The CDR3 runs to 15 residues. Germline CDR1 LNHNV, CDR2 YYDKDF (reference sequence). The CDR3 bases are TGTGCCACGCACGAGGGGGCCGAATATAATTCACCCCTCCACTTT. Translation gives CATHEGAEYNSPLHF.

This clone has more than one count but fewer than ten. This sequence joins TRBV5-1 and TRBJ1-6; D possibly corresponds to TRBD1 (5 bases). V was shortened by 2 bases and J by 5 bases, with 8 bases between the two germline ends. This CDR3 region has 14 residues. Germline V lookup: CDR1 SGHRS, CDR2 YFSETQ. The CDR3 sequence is CASSFQGDNSPLHF. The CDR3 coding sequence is TGCGCCAGCAGCTTCCAGGGTGATAATTCACCCCTCCACTTT.

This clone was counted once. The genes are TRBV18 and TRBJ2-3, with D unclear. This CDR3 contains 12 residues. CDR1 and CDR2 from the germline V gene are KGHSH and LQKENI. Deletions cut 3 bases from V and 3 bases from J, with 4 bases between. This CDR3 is CASSPITDTQYF. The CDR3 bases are TGTGCCAGCTCACCTATAACAGATACGCAGTATTTT.

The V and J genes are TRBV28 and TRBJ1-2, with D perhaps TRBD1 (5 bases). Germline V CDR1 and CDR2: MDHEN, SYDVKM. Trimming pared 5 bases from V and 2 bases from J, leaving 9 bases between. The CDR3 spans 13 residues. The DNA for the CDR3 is TGTGCCAGCAGTATAGACAGCAACTATGGCTACACCTTC. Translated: CASSIDSNYGYTF.

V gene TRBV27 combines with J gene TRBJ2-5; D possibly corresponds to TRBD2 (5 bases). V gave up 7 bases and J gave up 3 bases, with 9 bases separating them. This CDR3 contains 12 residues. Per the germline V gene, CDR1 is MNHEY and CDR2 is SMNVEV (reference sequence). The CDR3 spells CASILGEETQYF. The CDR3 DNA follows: TGTGCCAGCATTCTCGGGGAAGAGACCCAGTACTTC.

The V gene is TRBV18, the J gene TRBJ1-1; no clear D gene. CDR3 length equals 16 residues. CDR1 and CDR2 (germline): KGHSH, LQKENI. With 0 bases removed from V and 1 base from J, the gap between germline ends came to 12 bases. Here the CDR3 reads CASSPPGSRKNTEAFF. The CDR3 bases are TGTGCCAGCTCACCACCGGGCAGCCGGAAGAACACTGAAGCTTTCTTT.

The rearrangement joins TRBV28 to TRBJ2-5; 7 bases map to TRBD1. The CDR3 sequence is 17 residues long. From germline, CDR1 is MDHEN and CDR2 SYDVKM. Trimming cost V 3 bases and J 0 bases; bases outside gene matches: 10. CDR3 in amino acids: CASSFLKYGQDQETQYF. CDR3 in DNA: TGTGCCAGCAGTTTCCTTAAATACGGACAGGACCAAGAGACCCAGTACTTC.

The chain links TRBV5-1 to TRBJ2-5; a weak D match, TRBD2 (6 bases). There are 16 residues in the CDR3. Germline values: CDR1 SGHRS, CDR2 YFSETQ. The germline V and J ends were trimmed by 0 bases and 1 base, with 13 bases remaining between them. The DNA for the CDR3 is TGCGCCAGCAGCTTGGTTGCGGGACTCTCCCAAGAGACCCAGTACTTC. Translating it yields CASSLVAGLSQETQYF.

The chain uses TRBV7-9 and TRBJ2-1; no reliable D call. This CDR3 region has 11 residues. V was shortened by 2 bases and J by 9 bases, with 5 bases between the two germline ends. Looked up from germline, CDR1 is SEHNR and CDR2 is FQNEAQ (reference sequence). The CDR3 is CASSLRLEQFF. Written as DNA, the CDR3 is TGTGCCAGCAGCTTACGACTTGAGCAGTTCTTC. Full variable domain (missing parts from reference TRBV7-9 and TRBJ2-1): DTGVSQNPRHKITKRGQNVTFRCDPISEHNRLYWYRQTLGQGPEFLTYFQNEAQLEKSRLLSDRFSAERPKGSFSTLEIQRTEQGDSAMYLCASSLRLEQFFGPGTRLTVL.

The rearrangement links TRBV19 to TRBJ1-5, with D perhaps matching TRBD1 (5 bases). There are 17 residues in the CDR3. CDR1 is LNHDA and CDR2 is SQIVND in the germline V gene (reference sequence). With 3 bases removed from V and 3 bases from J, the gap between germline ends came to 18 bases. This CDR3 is CASSMSRARLINQPQHF. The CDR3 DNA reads TGTGCCAGTAGTATGTCCAGGGCCCGCCTTATCAATCAGCCCCAGCATTTT.

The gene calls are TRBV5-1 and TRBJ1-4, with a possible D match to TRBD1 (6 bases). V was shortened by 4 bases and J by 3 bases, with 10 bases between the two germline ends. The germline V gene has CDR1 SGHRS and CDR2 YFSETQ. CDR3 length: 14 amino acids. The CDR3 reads CASSPGQPNEKLFF. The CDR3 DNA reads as TGCGCCAGCAGCCCGGGACAACCTAATGAAAAACTGTTTTTT.

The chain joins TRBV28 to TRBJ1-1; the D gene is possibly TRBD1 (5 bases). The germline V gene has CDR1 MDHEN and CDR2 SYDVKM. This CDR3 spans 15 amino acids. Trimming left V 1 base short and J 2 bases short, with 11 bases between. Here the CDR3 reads CASSLSPRENTEAFF. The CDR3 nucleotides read TGTGCCAGCAGTTTATCTCCCAGGGAAAACACTGAAGCTTTCTTT. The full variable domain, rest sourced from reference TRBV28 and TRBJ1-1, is DVKVTQSSRYLVKRTGEKVFLECVQDMDHENMFWYRQDPGLGLRLIYFSYDVKMKEKGDIPEGYSVSREKKERFSLILESASTNQTSMYLCASSLSPRENTEAFFGQGTRLTVV.

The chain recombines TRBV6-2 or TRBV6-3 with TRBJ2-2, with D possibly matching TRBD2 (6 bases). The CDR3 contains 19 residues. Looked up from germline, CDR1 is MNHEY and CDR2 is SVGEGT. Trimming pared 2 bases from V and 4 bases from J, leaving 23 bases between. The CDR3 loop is CASSYDSSETPLGTGELFF. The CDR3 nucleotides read TGTGCCAGCAGTTACGACTCTAGCGAAACACCTCTGGGCACCGGGGAGCTGTTTTTT.

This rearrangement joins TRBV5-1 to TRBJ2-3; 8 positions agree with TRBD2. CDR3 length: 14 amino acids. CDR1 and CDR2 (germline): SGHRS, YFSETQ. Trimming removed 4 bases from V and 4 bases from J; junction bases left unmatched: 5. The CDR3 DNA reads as TGCGCCAGCAGCCAGGGACTAGTAGCAGATACGCAGTATTTT. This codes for CASSQGLVADTQYF.

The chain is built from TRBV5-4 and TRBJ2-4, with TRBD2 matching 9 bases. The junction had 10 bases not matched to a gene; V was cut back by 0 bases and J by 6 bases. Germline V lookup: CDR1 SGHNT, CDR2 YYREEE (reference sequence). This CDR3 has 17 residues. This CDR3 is CASSLAGSGGKRNIQYF. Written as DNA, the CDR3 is TGTGCCAGCAGCTTGGCAGGTAGCGGGGGTAAAAGAAACATTCAGTACTTC.

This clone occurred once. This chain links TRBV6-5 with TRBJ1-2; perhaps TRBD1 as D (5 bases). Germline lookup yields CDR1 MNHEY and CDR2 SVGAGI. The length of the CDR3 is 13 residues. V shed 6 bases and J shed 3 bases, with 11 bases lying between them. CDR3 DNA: TGTGCCAGCAGCAGACAGATCGACTATGGCTACACCTTC. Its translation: CASSRQIDYGYTF.

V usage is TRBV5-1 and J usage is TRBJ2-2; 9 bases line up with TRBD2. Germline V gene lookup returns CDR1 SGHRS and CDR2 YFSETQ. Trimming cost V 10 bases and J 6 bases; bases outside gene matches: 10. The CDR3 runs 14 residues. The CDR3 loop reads CARRAGGPSGELFF. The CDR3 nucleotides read TGCGCCCGCCGGGCGGGGGGGCCTTCCGGGGAGCTGTTTTTT.

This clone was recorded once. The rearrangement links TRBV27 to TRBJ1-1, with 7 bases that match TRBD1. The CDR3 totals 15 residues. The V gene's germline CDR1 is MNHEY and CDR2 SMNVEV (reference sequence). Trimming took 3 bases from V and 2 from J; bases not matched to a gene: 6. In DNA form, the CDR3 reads TGTGCCAGCAGTTTGACCGGGACAGCAAACACTGAAGCTTTCTTT. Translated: CASSLTGTANTEAFF.

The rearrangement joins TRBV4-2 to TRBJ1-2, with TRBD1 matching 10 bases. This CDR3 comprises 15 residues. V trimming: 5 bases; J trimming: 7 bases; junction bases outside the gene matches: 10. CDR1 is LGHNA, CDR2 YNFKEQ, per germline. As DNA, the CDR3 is TGTGCCAGCAGCTCGCGAACGGACAGGGGGACTGGCTACACCTTC. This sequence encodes CASSSRTDRGTGYTF.

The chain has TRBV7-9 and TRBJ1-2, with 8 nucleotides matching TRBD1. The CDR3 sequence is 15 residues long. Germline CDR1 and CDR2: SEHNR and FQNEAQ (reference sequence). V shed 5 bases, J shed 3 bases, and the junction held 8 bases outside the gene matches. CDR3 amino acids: CASSPPGGADYGYTF. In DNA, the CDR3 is TGTGCCAGCAGCCCTCCAGGGGGCGCGGACTATGGCTACACCTTC. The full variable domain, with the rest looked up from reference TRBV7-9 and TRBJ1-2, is DTGVSQNPRHKITKRGQNVTFRCDPISEHNRLYWYRQTLGQGPEFLTYFQNEAQLEKSRLLSDRFSAERPKGSFSTLEIQRTEQGDSAMYLCASSPPGGADYGYTFGSGTRLTVV.